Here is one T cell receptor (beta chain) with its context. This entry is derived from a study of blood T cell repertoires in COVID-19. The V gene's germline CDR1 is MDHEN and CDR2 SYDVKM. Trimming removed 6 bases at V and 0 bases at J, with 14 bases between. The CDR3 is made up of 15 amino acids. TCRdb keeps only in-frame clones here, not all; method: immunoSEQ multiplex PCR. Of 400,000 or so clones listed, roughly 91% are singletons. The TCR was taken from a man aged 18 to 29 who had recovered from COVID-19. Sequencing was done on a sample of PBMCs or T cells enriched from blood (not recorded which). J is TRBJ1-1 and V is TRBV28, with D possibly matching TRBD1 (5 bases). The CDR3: CASSSVEGLNTEAFF. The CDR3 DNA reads TGTGCCAGCAGCTCCGTGGAGGGGCTGAACACTGAAGCTTTCTTT.